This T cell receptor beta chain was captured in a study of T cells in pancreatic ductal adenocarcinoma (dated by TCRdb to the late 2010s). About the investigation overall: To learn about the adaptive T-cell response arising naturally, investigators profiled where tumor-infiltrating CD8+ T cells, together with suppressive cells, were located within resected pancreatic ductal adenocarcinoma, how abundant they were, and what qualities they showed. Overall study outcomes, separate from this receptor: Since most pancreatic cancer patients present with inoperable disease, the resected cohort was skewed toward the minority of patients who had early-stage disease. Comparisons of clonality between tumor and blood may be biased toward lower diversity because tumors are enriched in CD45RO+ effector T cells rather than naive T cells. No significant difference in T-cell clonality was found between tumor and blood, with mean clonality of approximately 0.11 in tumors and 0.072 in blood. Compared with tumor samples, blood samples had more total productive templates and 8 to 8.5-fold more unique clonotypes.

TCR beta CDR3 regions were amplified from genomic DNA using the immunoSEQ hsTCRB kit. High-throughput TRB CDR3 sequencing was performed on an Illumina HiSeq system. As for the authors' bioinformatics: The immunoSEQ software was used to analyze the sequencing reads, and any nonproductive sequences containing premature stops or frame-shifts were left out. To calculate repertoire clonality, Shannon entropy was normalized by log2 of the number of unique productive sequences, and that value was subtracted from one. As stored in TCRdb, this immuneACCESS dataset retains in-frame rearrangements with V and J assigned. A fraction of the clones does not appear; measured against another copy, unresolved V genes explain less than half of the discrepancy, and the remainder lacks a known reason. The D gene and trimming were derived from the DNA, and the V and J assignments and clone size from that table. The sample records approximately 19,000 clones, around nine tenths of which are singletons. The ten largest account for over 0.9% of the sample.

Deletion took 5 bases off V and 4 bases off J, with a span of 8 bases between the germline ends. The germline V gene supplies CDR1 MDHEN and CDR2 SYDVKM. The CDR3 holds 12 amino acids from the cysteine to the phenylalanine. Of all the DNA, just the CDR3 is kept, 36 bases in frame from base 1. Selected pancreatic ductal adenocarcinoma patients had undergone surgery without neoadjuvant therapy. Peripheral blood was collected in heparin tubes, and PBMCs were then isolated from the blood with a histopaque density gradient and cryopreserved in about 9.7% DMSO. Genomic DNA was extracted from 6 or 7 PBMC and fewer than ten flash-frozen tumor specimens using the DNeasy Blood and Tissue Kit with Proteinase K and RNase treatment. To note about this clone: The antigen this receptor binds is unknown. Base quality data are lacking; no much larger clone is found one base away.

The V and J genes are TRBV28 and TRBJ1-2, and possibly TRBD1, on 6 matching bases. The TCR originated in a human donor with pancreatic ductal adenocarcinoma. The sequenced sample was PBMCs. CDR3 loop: CASSAQGYGYTF. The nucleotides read TGTGCCAGCAGTGCACAGGGCTATGGCTACACCTTC.